The 26 T cell receptor beta chains below all came from one sample that was sequenced in a study of T cell repertoires in cytomegalovirus infection. TCRdb reprocessed the reads via MiXCR and lists one record per CDR3 protein. The sample carries about 260,000 distinct CDR3 sequences, roughly an eighth recorded once. Sequencing input: PBMCs. These receptors were collected from a human donor in good health (CMV status not recorded). Some clones in this sample may be carry-over from other donors' samples.

This clonotype was seen more than once but under ten times. V gene TRBV29-1 combines with J gene TRBJ1-1; D not resolved. Trimming pared 4 bases from V and 2 bases from J, leaving 5 bases between. CDR1 SQVTM and CDR2 ANQGSEA come from the germline V gene. The CDR3 spans 11 residues. CDR3 protein: CSVGLNTEAFF. The CDR3 nucleotides read TGCAGCGTTGGGCTTAACACTGAAGCTTTCTTT.

This clonotype was seen only a few times. The V and J genes are TRBV2 and TRBJ1-2; tentative D call: TRBD1 (6 bases). Trimming stripped 5 bases from V and 8 bases from J, with 18 bases between. The CDR3 spans 14 residues. Germline V gives CDR1 SNHLY, CDR2 FYNNEI. Here the CDR3 DNA reads TGTGCCAGCAGTTTTCGAAACAGGGAGTACGGCTACACCTTC. As protein: CASSFRNREYGYTF.

This clonotype was counted only a few times. V gene TRBV20-1 combines with J gene TRBJ1-1; D is unclear. Germline V gene data show CDR1 as DFQATT and CDR2 as SNEGSKA (reference sequence). V was cut by 0 bases and J by 0 bases, with 17 bases left in between. This CDR3 has 17 residues. CDR3 bases: TGCAGTGCTAGAGATGACGCCTCAATCCTCATGAACACTGAAGCTTTCTTT. Translated: CSARDDASILMNTEAFF.

The chain combines TRBV24-1 with TRBJ2-4; TRBD1 matches at 8 bases. In germline, CDR1 is KGHDR, CDR2 SFDVKD. This CDR3 comprises 13 residues. V shed 5 bases, J shed 5 bases, and the junction held 1 base outside the gene matches. In nucleotides, the CDR3 is TGTGCCACCAGTGCAGGGGGCGAAAACATTCAGTACTTC. It encodes CATSAGGENIQYF.

In its sample, this clonotype was seen many times. The rearrangement links TRBV10-3 to TRBJ1-2; a weak D match, TRBD1 (5 bases). Germline V gene lookup returns CDR1 ENHRY and CDR2 SYGVKD. The V and J ends lost 2 bases and 5 bases respectively, with 21 bases between them. CDR3 size: 17 residues. CDR3: CAISEARQLRSEYGYTF. The CDR3 DNA follows: TGTGCCATCAGTGAGGCGAGACAGTTAAGATCGGAGTATGGCTACACCTTC.

The chain carries TRBV7-3 and TRBJ2-3; D unresolved. CDR3 length: 14 residues. The ends were cut back, 1 base at V and 1 base at J, with 6 bases in the middle. Germline loops: CDR1 SGHTA, CDR2 FQGTGA. CDR3 in DNA: TGTGCCAGCAGCTTAAAATGGGGCACAGATACGCAGTATTTT. As protein: CASSLKWGTDTQYF.

The table lists this clonotype with a few counts. The chain recombines TRBV5-6 with TRBJ2-7; a weak D match, TRBD1 (6 bases). Trimming removed 4 bases from V and 5 bases from J, with 16 bases in between. The CDR3 length is 14 residues. The germline CDR1 and CDR2 sequences are SGHDT and YYEEEE. This chain's CDR3 is CASSPRTGIHEQYF. The CDR3 DNA reads as TGTGCCAGCAGCCCAAGAACAGGGATCCACGAGCAGTACTTC.

This clonotype was observed many times. The chain carries TRBV7-2 and TRBJ2-7; 8 bases are a match to TRBD1. Germline values: CDR1 SGHTA, CDR2 FQGNSA. This CDR3 is 14 amino acids long. V trimming: 0 bases; J trimming: 5 bases; junction bases outside the gene matches: 3. The CDR3 coding sequence is TGTGCCAGCAGCTTAGCGGGACAGGCTCACGAGCAGTACTTC. Translated, it gives CASSLAGQAHEQYF.

The chain carries TRBV28 and TRBJ1-1, with 8 bases aligning to TRBD1. The CDR3 contains 14 residues. The V gene's germline CDR1 is MDHEN and CDR2 SYDVKM. The trim removed 5 bases at V and 4 bases at J, leaving 6 bases unmatched. CDR3 bases: TGTGCCAGCAGTGTAGGACAGGGAGTCACTGAAGCTTTCTTT. Protein sequence: CASSVGQGVTEAFF.

Here the CDR3 reads CSVEGQYF. In DNA, the CDR3 is TGCAGCGTTGAGGGGCAGTACTTC. The rearrangement joins TRBV29-1 to TRBJ2-7, with D unclear. The CDR3 is 8 amino acids. Trimming took 3 bases from V and 9 from J, leaving 3 bases between them. CDR1 is SQVTM, CDR2 ANQGSEA, per germline.

The rearrangement links TRBV12-3 or TRBV12-4 to TRBJ2-7; unclear D gene. This CDR3 contains 12 residues. Trimming pared 6 bases from V and 0 bases from J, leaving 6 bases between. Written as DNA, the CDR3 is TGTGCCAGCAGGACGGACTCCTACGAGCAGTACTTC. This codes for CASRTDSYEQYF.

This clonotype was seen a few times. CDR3 coding DNA: TGTGCCAGTAGTAACGACGGAAGCTCTGGAAACACCATATATTTT. This encodes CASSNDGSSGNTIYF. The rearrangement uses TRBV19 and TRBJ1-3; D gene unclear. There are 15 residues in the CDR3. CDR1 LNHDA and CDR2 SQIVND come from the germline V gene (reference sequence). Trimming took off 4 bases at V and 0 bases at J, with 10 bases between the two ends.

The rearrangement uses TRBV20-1 and TRBJ2-3, with 10 nucleotides matching TRBD2. Looked up from germline, CDR1 is DFQATT and CDR2 is SNEGSKA (reference sequence). The CDR3 covers 15 residues. The V and J ends lost 6 bases and 7 bases, in that order; junction bases with no gene match: 13. The CDR3 loop reads CSAETLAGGGYTQYF. The DNA for the CDR3 is TGCAGTGCGGAGACCTTAGCGGGAGGAGGGTATACGCAGTATTTT.

This sequence joins TRBV10-3 and TRBJ2-3; perhaps TRBD2 as D (6 bases). Per germline, CDR1 ENHRY and CDR2 SYGVKD. The V and J ends lost 5 bases and 3 bases respectively, with 9 bases between them. The CDR3 runs 13 residues. The CDR3 protein is CAISSGVTDTQYF. The CDR3 coding sequence is TGTGCCATCAGTTCGGGGGTTACAGATACGCAGTATTTT.

This clonotype occurred a few times. CDR3 sequence reads: CASSPSSLAGLAKNIQYF. The CDR3 region has the DNA TGTGCCAGCAGTCCCTCGTCTCTAGCGGGCCTAGCCAAAAACATTCAGTACTTC. The chain has TRBV28 and TRBJ2-4; 8 bases are a match to TRBD2. Germline V gene sequence: CDR1 MDHEN, CDR2 SYDVKM. CDR3 length equals 18 residues. After removal of 5 bases from V and 0 bases from J, the junction contained 12 bases not matched to a gene.

This clonotype was seen ten or more times. The chain links TRBV6-5 to TRBJ2-2; D not certain. V lost 6 bases to trimming and J lost 5 bases, with 10 bases between them. The CDR3 loop spans 13 amino acids. Germline assignment: CDR1 MNHEY and CDR2 SVGAGI. CDR3 nucleotide sequence: TGTGCCAGCAGGGCCGACCGGACCGGGGAGCTGTTTTTT. Protein sequence: CASRADRTGELFF.

This clonotype occurred many times. This sequence joins TRBV7-3 and TRBJ2-5; TRBD1 matches 7 bases. There are 15 residues in the CDR3. With 5 bases clipped from V and 3 bases from J, the junction kept 9 bases outside the gene matches. CDR1 is SGHTA and CDR2 is FQGTGA in the germline V gene. CDR3 coding DNA: TGTGCCAGCAGCGACCCCGGGACAGCCAAAGAGACCCAGTACTTC. Translating gives CASSDPGTAKETQYF.

This clonotype was seen ten or more times. The chain recombines TRBV27 with TRBJ2-5; the match to TRBD2 covers 12 bases. CDR3 length: 16 amino acids. Germline CDR1 reads MNHEY; CDR2 reads SMNVEV (reference sequence). The J segment lost 1 base and the V segment lost 6 bases, leaving 6 bases of the junction unmatched. The CDR3 loop reads CASRSLAGGPQETQYF. Written as DNA, the CDR3 is TGTGCCAGCAGGTCACTAGCGGGAGGTCCCCAAGAGACCCAGTACTTC.

This clonotype was counted ten times or more. V and J are TRBV10-3 and TRBJ1-1; the D gene is possibly TRBD1 (5 bases). Between the trimmed V and J ends, which lost 6 bases and 1 base, there was a span of 12 bases. CDR1 is ENHRY and CDR2 is SYGVKD in the germline V gene. The CDR3 spans 14 residues. The CDR3 nucleotides read TGTGCCATCAGCTATGGGACGGGGAACACTGAAGCTTTCTTT. Residues: CAISYGTGNTEAFF.

This clonotype occurred a few times. V gene TRBV19 combines with J gene TRBJ2-7; the match to TRBD2 covers 7 bases. Germline CDR1 and CDR2: LNHDA and SQIVND (reference sequence). V lost 3 bases to trimming and J lost 6 bases; unmatched junction nucleotides: 11. The CDR3 totals 15 residues. CDR3 in amino acids: CASSIGGRGRGEQYF. As DNA, the CDR3 is TGTGCCAGTAGTATCGGCGGGAGAGGAAGGGGCGAGCAGTACTTC. Full variable domain (outside the CDR3, taken from reference TRBV19 and TRBJ2-7): DGGITQSPKYLFRKEGQNVTLSCEQNLNHDAMYWYRQDPGQGLRLIYYSQIVNDFQKGDIAEGYSVSREKKESFPLTVTSAQKNPTAFYLCASSIGGRGRGEQYFGPGTRLTVT.

At least ten counts were recorded for this clonotype. V is TRBV28 and J is TRBJ2-7; a weak D match, TRBD1 (9 bases). Germline CDR1 MDHEN, CDR2 SYDVKM. The V gene lost 6 bases and the J gene lost 5 bases, with 17 bases spanning the gap. The CDR3 is made up of 14 amino acids. The CDR3 loop reads CASSRGGTGNEQYF. CDR3 DNA: TGTGCCAGCAGCCGGGGGGGGACAGGGAACGAGCAGTACTTC.

The sample holds a few counts of this clonotype. The chain links TRBV10-2 to TRBJ2-3; the match to TRBD2 covers 9 bases. The V and J ends lost 0 bases and 4 bases, in that order; junction bases with no gene match: 8. The CDR3 length is 17 residues. Germline V gives CDR1 WSHSY, CDR2 SAAADI. CDR3 coding DNA: TGCGCCAGCAGTGAGTCGGTCGTTAGCGGGGGTGCAGATACGCAGTATTTT. Its protein product is CASSESVVSGGADTQYF.

This clonotype was recorded many times. The J gene is TRBJ2-7, the V gene TRBV6-6; 10 nucleotides agree with TRBD1. J was trimmed by 7 bases and V by 8 bases; bases with no gene match: 11. In germline, CDR1 is MNHNY, CDR2 SVGAGI (reference sequence). This CDR3 has 14 residues. CDR3 sequence: CASGRRQGAREQYF. In nucleotides, the CDR3 is TGTGCCAGCGGACGAAGACAGGGGGCGAGGGAGCAGTACTTC.

The chain joins TRBV12-3 or TRBV12-4 to TRBJ2-2; D is ambiguous. Trimming shortened V by 3 bases and J by 3 bases, and 8 bases separated the two germline ends. This CDR3 has 14 amino acids. The CDR3 region is CASSFYSYTGELFF. CDR3 in DNA: TGTGCCAGCAGTTTCTACAGCTACACCGGGGAGCTGTTTTTT.

The sample holds a few counts of this clonotype. V and J are TRBV29-1 and TRBJ2-1, with unresolved D. The CDR3 contains 11 residues. In germline, CDR1 is SQVTM, CDR2 ANQGSEA. Trimming left V 8 bases short and J 4 bases short, with 9 bases between. CDR3 sequence (DNA): TGCAGCACCTCGACATACAATGAGCAGTTCTTC. The encoded protein is CSTSTYNEQFF.

This clonotype has only a few counts. This chain joins TRBV4-1 and TRBJ1-1; D might be TRBD1 (6 bases). This CDR3 region has 17 residues. V lost 6 bases, J lost 1 base, and 21 bases lay in between. CDR1 MGHRA and CDR2 YSYEKL come from the germline V gene. The CDR3 bases are TGCGCCAGCAGACAATATCCTTCAGGGGTCCGGAACACTGAAGCTTTCTTT. This codes for CASRQYPSGVRNTEAFF.